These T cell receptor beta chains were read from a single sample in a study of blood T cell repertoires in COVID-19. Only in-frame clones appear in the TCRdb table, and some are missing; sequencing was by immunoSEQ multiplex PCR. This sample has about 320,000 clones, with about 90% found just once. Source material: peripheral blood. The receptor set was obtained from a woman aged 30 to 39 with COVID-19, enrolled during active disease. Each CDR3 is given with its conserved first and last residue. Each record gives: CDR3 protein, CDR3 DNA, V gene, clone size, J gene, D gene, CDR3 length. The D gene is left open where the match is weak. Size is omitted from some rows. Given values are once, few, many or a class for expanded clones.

CDR3: CASSQVQGLAGGVGDTQYF
DNA: TGTGCCAGCAGCCAAGTTCAGGGACTAGCGGGGGGTGTGGGGGATACGCAGTATTTT
V: TRBV4-2
size: -
J: TRBJ2-3
D: TRBD2
length: 19

CDR3: CASSPLDFNTEAFF
DNA: TGTGCCAGCAGCCCCCTTGACTTCAACACTGAAGCTTTCTTT
V: TRBV7-9
size: -
J: TRBJ1-1
D: -
length: 14

CDR3: CATPSSPLSDRAKNIQYF
DNA: TGTGCCACCCCGTCCTCCCCCCTTAGCGATCGGGCCAAAAACATTCAGTACTTC
V: TRBV3-1/TRBV3-2
size: -
J: TRBJ2-4
D: -
length: 18

CDR3: CASSPFSGSDGYTF
DNA: TGTGCCAGCAGCCCTTTCTCAGGGTCTGATGGCTACACCTTC
V: TRBV7-9
size: -
J: TRBJ1-2
D: -
length: 14

CDR3: CASSANRAGGYTF
DNA: TGTGCCAGCAGCGCAAACAGGGCAGGAGGCTACACCTTC
V: TRBV12-3/TRBV12-4
size: -
J: TRBJ1-2
D: -
length: 13

CDR3: CASSYPRDRSNEKLFF
DNA: TGTGCCAGCAGTTACCCCCGGGACAGGTCAAATGAAAAACTGTTTTTT
V: TRBV6-6
size: -
J: TRBJ1-4
D: TRBD1
length: 16

CDR3: CASTRQSSNQPQHF
DNA: TGTGCCAGCACCCGACAGTCTAGCAATCAGCCCCAGCATTTT
V: TRBV2
size: -
J: TRBJ1-5
D: -
length: 14

CDR3: CASGASGGYNEQFF
DNA: TGTGCCAGTGGGGCTAGCGGGGGTTATAATGAGCAGTTCTTC
V: TRBV2
size: once
J: TRBJ2-1
D: TRBD2
length: 14

CDR3: CASSQDTDRHNEQFF
DNA: TGTGCCAGCAGCCAGGATACGGACAGGCACAATGAGCAGTTCTTC
V: TRBV3-1/TRBV3-2
size: -
J: TRBJ2-1
D: TRBD1
length: 15

CDR3: CASSPGQLKIAKNIQYF
DNA: TGTGCCAGCAGTCCTGGACAGTTAAAGATAGCCAAAAACATTCAGTACTTC
V: TRBV27
size: -
J: TRBJ2-4
D: -
length: 17

CDR3: CASSYGLPPYEQYF
DNA: TGTGCCAGCAGTTATGGACTTCCCCCCTACGAGCAGTACTTC
V: TRBV11-2
size: -
J: TRBJ2-7
D: -
length: 14